The clone carrying this T cell receptor beta chain occurred once. The antigen is not known. The table came from immunoSEQ multiplex PCR; TCRdb's copy has only in-frame clones and leaves some out. The sample records 300,000 to 450,000 clones, roughly 88% being singletons. The data stem from a study of cytomegalovirus exposure and HLA in healthy donors. Looking at the study overall: A later analysis reported the 120 validation repertoires used the same platform as the 666 first-cohort repertoires. Notes on the study in general: Using the classifier, cytomegalovirus status was reportedly diagnosed with high specificity and sensitivity. Most TCR sequences were seen very rarely across donors, but some public TCRs occurred in many. In a later analysis, first-cohort TCR clusters were found to tend to co-occur in the approximately 120 validation repertoires.

V was trimmed by 4 bases and J by 2 bases, leaving 5 bases between them. This CDR3 is 13 amino acids long. Germline V CDR1 and CDR2: SGHDN, FVKESK. The origin of this receptor is a woman in her late teens or twenties in good health and CMV-seronegative. This sequence joins TRBV14 and TRBJ2-2; D not certain. The sequenced sample consisted of PBMCs. The CDR3 DNA reads TGTGCCAGCAGCCGGAGTAACACCGGGGAGCTGTTTTTT. Translating gives CASSRSNTGELFF.